The 19 T cell receptor beta chains reported below all come from one sample, sequenced in a study of T cell responses to AZD1222 COVID-19 vaccine. Using immunoSEQ multiplex PCR, the repertoire was profiled, and TCRdb retains in-frame clones only, with some absent. The data show roughly 85,000 clones, around 90% seen once. This sample comprised peripheral blood, obtained on day 0 of MenACWY control vaccination. These receptors came from an adult in good health.

V gene TRBV3-1 (or the pseudogene TRBV3-2) combines with J gene TRBJ1-3; D gene uncertain. Germline CDR1 LGHDT, CDR2 YNNKEL (reference sequence). With 3 bases removed from V and 0 bases from J, the gap between germline ends came to 12 bases. The CDR3 has 16 amino acids. CDR3 loop: CASSHVREFSGNTIYF. Here the CDR3 DNA reads TGTGCCAGCAGCCACGTGAGGGAGTTCTCTGGAAACACCATATATTTT.

The chain is built from TRBV4-3 and TRBJ2-3; D may be TRBD2 (7 bases). CDR3 length equals 18 residues. The V end was cut by 0 bases, the J end by 1 base, with 17 bases between. CDR1 and CDR2 (germline): LGHNA, YSLEER. The CDR3: CASSQDVAGAGRTDTQYF. The DNA of the CDR3 is TGCGCCAGCAGCCAAGACGTGGCGGGGGCTGGTCGCACAGATACGCAGTATTTT.

The chain has TRBV15 and TRBJ1-5, with a tentative D call TRBD1 (5 bases). Per the germline V gene, CDR1 is LNHNV and CDR2 is YYDKDF (reference sequence). Trimming stripped 3 bases from V and 1 base from J, with 10 bases between. The CDR3 is made up of 15 amino acids. CDR3 region: CATSRDTWSNQPQHF. The CDR3 DNA follows: TGTGCCACCAGCAGGGACACCTGGAGCAATCAGCCCCAGCATTTT.

The J gene is TRBJ1-4, the V gene TRBV3-1 (or the pseudogene TRBV3-2), with D unresolved. CDR1 is LGHDT, CDR2 YNNKEL, per germline (reference sequence). Trimming removed 2 bases at V and 7 bases at J, with 8 bases between. The CDR3 extends over 13 amino acids. The CDR3 DNA reads TGTGCCAGCAGCCAATTGGTCTTTGAAAAACTGTTTTTT. Its protein product is CASSQLVFEKLFF.

V is TRBV5-5 and J is TRBJ2-7; D ambiguous. V lost 4 bases to trimming and J lost 2 bases, with 16 bases between them. The CDR3 spans 15 residues. Germline loops: CDR1 SGHKS, CDR2 YYEKEE (reference sequence). The chain's CDR3 is CASSQADDGPYEQYF. CDR3 nucleotide sequence: TGTGCCAGCAGCCAGGCGGACGACGGACCCTACGAGCAGTACTTC.

The chain is built from TRBV5-4 and TRBJ1-2, with D unresolved. This CDR3 contains 13 residues. From germline, CDR1 is SGHNT and CDR2 YYREEE (reference sequence). The ends were cut back, 0 bases at V and 2 bases at J, with 5 bases in the middle. DNA of the CDR3: TGTGCCAGCAGCTTGGACAGAAACTATGGCTACACCTTC. Translated, it gives CASSLDRNYGYTF.

This clone was picked up one time. The chain recombines TRBV19 with TRBJ1-1; D might be TRBD1 (5 bases). The germline gives CDR1 LNHDA, CDR2 SQIVND (reference sequence). V was clipped by 2 bases and J by 0 bases, with 7 bases between them. This CDR3 has 14 amino acids. CDR3 nucleotide sequence: TGTGCCAGTAGTATATCGGGACTGAACACTGAAGCTTTCTTT. The encoded protein is CASSISGLNTEAFF.

The chain couples TRBV10-1 to TRBJ1-5; 8 bases are shared with TRBD1. CDR1 and CDR2 (germline): WNHNN, SYGVQD (reference sequence). J gave up 2 bases and V 10 bases, and 13 bases lay outside the gene matches. This CDR3 is 16 amino acids long. CDR3 in amino acids: CATAVQDRECNQPQHF. The CDR3 nucleotides read TGCGCCACCGCCGTTCAGGACAGGGAATGCAATCAGCCCCAGCATTTT.

The chain couples TRBV4-1 to TRBJ1-6, with D tentatively TRBD1 (6 bases). Germline loops: CDR1 MGHRA, CDR2 YSYEKL. The CDR3 extends over 16 amino acids. Deletions cut 0 bases from V and 10 bases from J, with 16 bases between. CDR3 residues: CASSQDLGQLRSPLHF. CDR3 DNA: TGCGCCAGCAGCCAAGATCTCGGACAGTTGAGATCACCCCTCCACTTT.

This chain connects TRBV27 to TRBJ2-1, with a possible D match to TRBD2 (5 bases). V was shortened by 3 bases and J by 9 bases, with 12 bases between the two germline ends. The CDR3 runs 13 residues. Germline CDR1 and CDR2: MNHEY and SMNVEV (reference sequence). CDR3 protein: CASSLIARGEQFF. CDR3 coding DNA: TGTGCCAGCAGTTTGATAGCTCGGGGTGAGCAGTTCTTC.

The CDR3 DNA reads TGTGCCAGCAGCCTTAACGGGGAGTACGAGCAGTACTTC. Translation gives CASSLNGEYEQYF. The chain uses TRBV6-1 and TRBJ2-7; D may be TRBD2 (5 bases). This CDR3 comprises 13 residues. Looked up from germline, CDR1 is MNHNS and CDR2 is SASEGT. V lost 6 bases and J lost 4, with 13 bases in between.

V gene TRBV2 combines with J gene TRBJ2-7; tentative D call: TRBD1 (6 bases). The CDR3 spans 12 residues. Trimming left V 10 bases short and J 5 bases short, with 15 bases between. Germline V gives CDR1 SNHLY, CDR2 FYNNEI. CDR3 in amino acids: CANTGKRNEQYF. As DNA, the CDR3 is TGTGCCAATACAGGGAAGAGGAACGAGCAGTACTTC.

The rearrangement links TRBV15 to TRBJ2-7, with 7 bases lining up with TRBD1. The CDR3 is 15 residues long. Germline V gives CDR1 LNHNV, CDR2 YYDKDF (reference sequence). J was trimmed by 0 bases and V by 4 bases; bases with no gene match: 6. The CDR3 loop is CATSIHRDSSYEQYF. The CDR3 coding sequence is TGTGCCACCAGCATTCACAGGGACAGCTCCTACGAGCAGTACTTC.

This clone came up once. V and J are TRBV5-6 and TRBJ1-1; D possibly corresponds to TRBD1 (6 bases). Germline CDR1 reads SGHDT; CDR2 reads YYEEEE. The CDR3 covers 15 residues. Trimming took off 0 bases at V and 1 base at J, with 10 bases between the two ends. The CDR3 DNA reads as TGTGCCAGCAGCTTGGTGGGAGGGGGGAACACTGAAGCTTTCTTT. It specifies CASSLVGGGNTEAFF.

The chain carries TRBV7-8 and TRBJ1-5; D perhaps matches TRBD1 (6 bases). V was clipped by 8 bases and J by 1 base, with 18 bases between them. Germline lookup yields CDR1 SGHVS and CDR2 FQNEAQ. This CDR3 spans 16 amino acids. This chain's CDR3 is CASAGRGGWSNQPQHF. CDR3 nucleotide sequence: TGTGCCAGCGCAGGTCGGGGGGGCTGGAGCAATCAGCCCCAGCATTTT.

The genes are TRBV13 and TRBJ2-3; no reliable D call. The CDR3 sequence is 15 residues long. The V end lost 3 bases, the J end lost 1 base, and 11 bases lay between the germline ends. Germline V gives CDR1 PRHDT, CDR2 FYEKMQ (reference sequence). DNA of the CDR3: TGTGCCAGCAGCTTTCTCCGCGCCGGCACAGATACGCAGTATTTT. Encoded protein: CASSFLRAGTDTQYF.

V is TRBV3-1 (or the pseudogene TRBV3-2) and J is TRBJ1-6; D gene uncertain. The CDR3 length is 14 residues. The V end was cut by 0 bases, the J end by 10 bases, with 10 bases between. Germline V gene lookup returns CDR1 LGHDT and CDR2 YNNKEL (reference sequence). The CDR3 loop reads CASSQDAQRSPLHF. The CDR3 nucleotides are TGTGCCAGCAGCCAAGATGCTCAAAGGTCACCCCTCCACTTT.

CDR3 nucleotide sequence: TGTGCCAGCAGACGACAGGGAACAAATGAGCAGTTCTTC. Its translation is CASRRQGTNEQFF. The J gene is TRBJ2-1, the V gene TRBV6-5, with 7 positions matching TRBD1. Germline CDR1 reads MNHEY; CDR2 reads SVGAGI. This CDR3 is built from 13 residues. The V and J ends lost 6 bases and 7 bases, in that order; junction bases with no gene match: 6.

The CDR3 loop is CASSVDGREETEAFF. CDR3 DNA: TGTGCCAGCAGCGTAGACGGCAGGGAGGAGACTGAAGCTTTCTTT. The chain recombines TRBV9 with TRBJ1-1; maybe TRBD1 (5 bases). Looked up from germline, CDR1 is SGDLS and CDR2 is YYNGEE. The CDR3 is made up of 15 amino acids. The V gene lost 0 bases and the J gene lost 5 bases, with 14 bases spanning the gap.